Listed here are 32 T cell receptor beta chains from one sample, sequenced in a study of beta chain features in type 1 diabetes. These receptors have no identified antigens. Sequenced material consisted of expressed TCRB transcripts (all of the isolated RNA was reverse transcribed). Using immunoSEQ multiplex PCR, the repertoire was profiled, and TCRdb retains in-frame clones only, with some absent. Among about 660,000 clones, over 12% were seen once, and the ten largest hold 0.04%. Broader study findings: Among all four CD4+ subsets, Type 1 diabetes patients had TCRB CDR3s that were moderately but significantly shorter.

The sample consisted of naive CD4+ T cells from blood. The receptors were sampled from a man between 18 and 35 years old with type 1 diabetes.

This clone was seen a few times. V and J are TRBV13 and TRBJ2-3, with 9 bases fitting TRBD1. V lost 6 bases and J lost 4; bases outside the gene matches: 8. The CDR3 consists of 15 residues. Germline loops: CDR1 PRHDT, CDR2 FYEKMQ (reference sequence). CDR3: CASSSRDRVPDTQYF. The CDR3, as DNA: TGTGCCAGCAGTTCGCGGGACAGGGTTCCAGATACGCAGTATTTT.

This clone was seen a few times. The rearrangement joins TRBV29-1 to TRBJ2-7; TRBD1 agrees at 12 bases. Trimming took 4 bases from V and 5 from J; bases not matched to a gene: 6. Germline CDR1 SQVTM, CDR2 ANQGSEA. This CDR3 comprises 14 residues. The CDR3 loop is CSVGGDRGHNEQYF. CDR3 DNA sequence: TGCAGCGTTGGAGGGGACAGGGGGCATAACGAGCAGTACTTC.

The table lists this clone with a few counts. The chain links TRBV25-1 to TRBJ2-1; D is possibly TRBD1 (5 bases). In germline, CDR1 is MGHDK, CDR2 SYGVNS. V was clipped by 5 bases and J by 8 bases, with 10 bases between them. This CDR3 spans 12 amino acids. CDR3 sequence: CASSRQGYEQFF. CDR3 sequence (DNA): TGTGCCAGCAGTAGGCAGGGCTATGAGCAGTTCTTC.

The chain uses TRBV30 and TRBJ2-7; 7 nucleotides line up with TRBD1. The germline CDR1 and CDR2 sequences are GTSNPN and SVGIG (reference sequence). The CDR3 runs to 14 residues. V gave up 2 bases and J gave up 4 bases; unmatched junction bases: 8. The DNA for the CDR3 is TGTGCCTGGAGTTTGATGACAGGGAGTTACGAGCAGTACTTC. Amino acids: CAWSLMTGSYEQYF.

The rearrangement uses TRBV30 and TRBJ1-2; 9 nucleotides line up with TRBD1. The CDR3 covers 16 residues. Germline trimming cut 3 bases from V and 6 bases from J; bases unmatched to any gene: 14. Germline CDR1 GTSNPN, CDR2 SVGIG (reference sequence). The CDR3 DNA reads TGTGCCTGGAGCCGTTACCGGGGACAGGGTTTGCATGGCTACACCTTC. Translated, it gives CAWSRYRGQGLHGYTF.

This clone was detected a few times. The chain combines TRBV9 with TRBJ1-2; D gene ambiguous. Germline CDR1 reads SGDLS; CDR2 reads YYNGEE. The CDR3 consists of 16 residues. Trimming cost V 0 bases and J 4 bases, with 16 bases left between them. CDR3 protein: CASSVEGASGRYGYTF. DNA for the CDR3: TGTGCCAGCAGCGTAGAGGGCGCGTCCGGTCGCTATGGCTACACCTTC.

The J gene is TRBJ2-5, the V gene TRBV6-8, with a weak D call TRBD1 (5 bases). The CDR3 has 13 residues. Trimming removed 7 bases at V and 4 bases at J, with 13 bases between. Germline loops: CDR1 MNHGY, CDR2 SAAAGT. The CDR3 spells CASIAAGRETQYF. In DNA form, the CDR3 reads TGTGCCAGCATCGCGGCAGGGCGAGAGACCCAGTACTTC.

The J gene is TRBJ1-2, the V gene TRBV28; D is uncertain. The CDR3 has 13 amino acids. V lost 7 bases to trimming and J lost 7 bases, with 16 bases between them. CDR1 and CDR2 from the germline V gene are MDHEN and SYDVKM. CDR3 region: CASTLHSTSGYTF. The CDR3, as DNA: TGTGCCAGCACCCTACATAGCACCTCTGGCTACACCTTC.

This clone turned up a few times. The chain carries TRBV2 and TRBJ2-7, with 7 bases matching TRBD1. The junction had 5 bases not matched to a gene; V was cut back by 7 bases and J by 2 bases. CDR1 is SNHLY, CDR2 FYNNEI, per germline. The CDR3 has 13 amino acids. CDR3 bases: TGTGCCAGCAATGGACAGGCCACCTACGAGCAGTACTTC. Residues: CASNGQATYEQYF. The entire variable domain, with the rest obtained from reference TRBV2 and TRBJ2-7, is as follows: EPEVTQTPSHQVTQMGQEVILRCVPISNHLYFYWYRQILGQKVEFLVSFYNNEISEKSEIFDDQFSVERPDGSNFTLKIRSTKLEDSAMYFCASNGQATYEQYFGPGTRLTVT.

The chain has TRBV4-3 and TRBJ2-1, with D perhaps TRBD2 (5 bases). Germline V gene sequence: CDR1 LGHNA, CDR2 YSLEER. Trimming shortened V by 0 bases and J by 13 bases, and 13 bases separated the two germline ends. The CDR3 length is 13 residues. CDR3 in amino acids: CASSQESGRHQFF. The DNA for the CDR3 is TGCGCCAGCAGCCAAGAATCGGGAAGGCATCAGTTCTTC.

This clone turned up a few times. The rearrangement uses TRBV6-7 and TRBJ2-5; D is unclear. TRBV6-7 is marked as an open reading frame, function uncertain. CDR3 length: 12 residues. Trimming shortened V by 7 bases and J by 5 bases, and 11 bases separated the two germline ends. CDR3 in amino acids: CASITAQETQYF. Written as DNA, the CDR3 is TGTGCCAGCATTACGGCGCAGGAGACCCAGTACTTC.

This clone was recorded a few times. V and J are TRBV27 and TRBJ2-7, with 7 nucleotides matching TRBD1. The J segment lost 0 bases and the V segment lost 4 bases, leaving 3 bases of the junction unmatched. The V gene's germline CDR1 is MNHEY and CDR2 SMNVEV (reference sequence). This CDR3 has 14 amino acids. In nucleotides, the CDR3 is TGTGCCAGCAGTTCTCGGGACAGCTCCTACGAGCAGTACTTC. This encodes CASSSRDSSYEQYF.

This clone was seen a few times. The rearrangement joins TRBV30 to TRBJ2-5, with D unclear. This CDR3 is built from 13 residues. Germline-derived CDR1 and CDR2 are GTSNPN and SVGIG (reference sequence). V was cut by 0 bases and J by 2 bases, with 7 bases left in between. The CDR3 sequence is CAWSVLDQETQYF. The CDR3 DNA sequence: TGTGCCTGGAGTGTTTTGGATCAAGAGACCCAGTACTTC.

The table lists this clone with a few counts. This rearrangement joins TRBV29-1 to TRBJ1-2; 7 nucleotides agree with TRBD1. Losses at the gene ends were 5 bases for V and 6 bases for J; bases not matched to a gene: 9. This CDR3 has 13 amino acids. Germline V lookup: CDR1 SQVTM, CDR2 ANQGSEA. The CDR3 DNA sequence: TGCAGCGTTCCCAGCGACAGGGTGAATGGCTACACCTTC. This encodes CSVPSDRVNGYTF.

Regarding this clone: One end of the junction does not line up with germline, which may come from a read error. The chain carries TRBV20-1 and TRBJ2-7; D not certain. CDR1 DFQATT and CDR2 SNEGSKA come from the germline V gene (reference sequence). This CDR3 has 9 residues. The CDR3 coding sequence is TGCAGTGCTAGCGTGGGGTTGGACTTC. This sequence encodes CSASVGLDF.

V and J are TRBV30 and TRBJ1-4, with no clear D. Trimming removed 5 bases at V and 7 bases at J, with 14 bases between. Germline CDR1 reads GTSNPN; CDR2 reads SVGIG (reference sequence). CDR3 length: 13 residues. Here the CDR3 DNA reads TGTGCCTGGGATCCTTACTCAGGTGAAAAACTGTTTTTT. As protein: CAWDPYSGEKLFF. The full variable domain, rest sourced from reference TRBV30 and TRBJ1-4, is SQTIHQWPATLVQPVGSPLSLECTVEGTSNPNLYWYRQAAGRGLQLLFYSVGIGQISSEVPQNLSASRPQDRQFILSSKKLLLSDSGFYLCAWDPYSGEKLFFGSGTQLSVL.

This chain joins TRBV28 and TRBJ2-3; maybe TRBD1 (5 bases). The CDR3 consists of 18 residues. Per the germline V gene, CDR1 is MDHEN and CDR2 is SYDVKM. V was shortened by 4 bases and J by 4 bases, with 24 bases between the two germline ends. The CDR3 bases are TGTGCCAGCAGTTGGGGCGAAATTCTTCGGAGTTGGCCAGATACGCAGTATTTT. Translated, it gives CASSWGEILRSWPDTQYF.

The chain links TRBV18 to TRBJ2-1; D possibly uses TRBD1 or TRBD2 (5 bases each). The CDR3 runs to 16 residues. Trimming removed 3 bases from V and 4 bases from J, with 16 bases in between. The germline gives CDR1 KGHSH, CDR2 LQKENI. CDR3 nucleotide sequence: TGTGCCAGCTCACCTTGGGACCTCCGAGGGTACAATGAGCAGTTCTTC. Translating it yields CASSPWDLRGYNEQFF.

V is TRBV7-3 and J is TRBJ2-3; D tentatively reads TRBD1 or TRBD2 (5 bases each). Trimming cost V 4 bases and J 1 base, with 12 bases left between them. CDR3 length: 15 residues. Germline CDR1 SGHTA, CDR2 FQGTGA. The DNA of the CDR3 is TGTGCCAGCAGCTCACGTGGGGGAGGCACAGATACGCAGTATTTT. Translation: CASSSRGGGTDTQYF.

This clone appeared a few times. The chain has TRBV5-1 and TRBJ2-5; 8 bases match TRBD2. V lost 5 bases and J lost 4; bases outside the gene matches: 4. The V gene's germline CDR1 is SGHRS and CDR2 YFSETQ. The CDR3 is 13 residues long. CDR3 sequence reads: CASRRSGGETQYF. The CDR3 DNA reads TGCGCCAGCAGGCGGAGCGGGGGAGAGACCCAGTACTTC.

This clone was observed a handful of times. The sample holds other DNA sequences that translate to the same CDR3. The gene calls are TRBV9 and TRBJ1-5; TRBD1 might be the D (5 bases). The CDR3 is 15 amino acids. CDR1 SGDLS and CDR2 YYNGEE come from the germline V gene. Deletions cut 2 bases from V and 0 bases from J, with 9 bases between. The CDR3 DNA follows: TGTGCCAGCAGCGTCGGGGGGGATAGCAATCAGCCCCAGCATTTT. The encoded protein is CASSVGGDSNQPQHF.

J is TRBJ2-1 and V is TRBV13; 7 bases align to TRBD2. This CDR3 comprises 15 residues. Germline trimming cut 1 base from V and 2 bases from J; bases unmatched to any gene: 2. Germline values: CDR1 PRHDT, CDR2 FYEKMQ (reference sequence). CDR3 coding DNA: TGTGCCAGCAGCTTAGTCGGGGGGACCTACAATGAGCAGTTCTTC. Encoded protein: CASSLVGGTYNEQFF.

The chain recombines TRBV28 with TRBJ1-2; D uncertain. V lost 7 bases and J 5 bases, leaving 11 bases between the germline ends. The CDR3 is 12 amino acids. Germline V gene lookup returns CDR1 MDHEN and CDR2 SYDVKM. The DNA for the CDR3 is TGTGCCAGCACACGGACGGGTTATGGCTACACCTTC. It yields the protein CASTRTGYGYTF.

This clone was recorded a few times. The gene calls are TRBV6-5 and TRBJ2-5; D gene ambiguous. The CDR3 extends over 14 amino acids. Germline V gene data show CDR1 as MNHEY and CDR2 as SVGAGI. V lost 11 bases and J lost 2, with 18 bases in between. The CDR3, as DNA: TGTGCCGCCCGTAGAGTGGGCAATCAAGAGACCCAGTACTTC. It specifies CAARRVGNQETQYF.

The J gene is TRBJ2-5, the V gene TRBV5-1, with 10 bases aligning to TRBD2. This CDR3 has 15 residues. V lost 2 bases to trimming and J lost 5 bases; unmatched junction nucleotides: 6. Looked up from germline, CDR1 is SGHRS and CDR2 is YFSETQ. This CDR3 reads CASSLAGGPWETQYF. CDR3 nucleotides: TGCGCCAGCAGCTTAGCGGGAGGGCCCTGGGAGACCCAGTACTTC.

This chain's CDR3 is CASSRQEQETQYF. The CDR3 DNA is TGTGCCAGTAGTCGACAGGAGCAAGAGACCCAGTACTTC. The chain carries TRBV19 and TRBJ2-5; maybe TRBD1 (6 bases). From germline, CDR1 is LNHDA and CDR2 SQIVND (reference sequence). V dropped 5 bases and J dropped 2 bases, with 9 bases sitting between them. The CDR3 spans 13 residues.

This clone was recorded a few times. The V gene is TRBV30, the J gene TRBJ2-2; no firm D call. The CDR3 spans 14 residues. V lost 4 bases, J lost 0 bases, and 9 bases lay in between. The germline V gene has CDR1 GTSNPN and CDR2 SVGIG (reference sequence). The CDR3 region is CAWNLQANTGELFF. In nucleotides, the CDR3 is TGTGCCTGGAATCTACAAGCGAACACCGGGGAGCTGTTTTTT. The entire variable domain, with the rest obtained from reference TRBV30 and TRBJ2-2, is as follows: SQTIHQWPATLVQPVGSPLSLECTVEGTSNPNLYWYRQAAGRGLQLLFYSVGIGQISSEVPQNLSASRPQDRQFILSSKKLLLSDSGFYLCAWNLQANTGELFFGEGSRLTVL.

This clone was detected a few times. The V gene is TRBV30, the J gene TRBJ1-2, with 9 bases that match TRBD1. This CDR3 has 14 residues. Germline assignment: CDR1 GTSNPN and CDR2 SVGIG (reference sequence). The junction had 4 bases not matched to a gene; V was cut back by 1 base and J by 4 bases. DNA of the CDR3: TGTGCCTGGAGTGCAGGGACAGGGAGCTATGGCTACACCTTC. Its translation: CAWSAGTGSYGYTF. The complete variable domain, with remaining parts taken from reference TRBV30 and TRBJ1-2, reads SQTIHQWPATLVQPVGSPLSLECTVEGTSNPNLYWYRQAAGRGLQLLFYSVGIGQISSEVPQNLSASRPQDRQFILSSKKLLLSDSGFYLCAWSAGTGSYGYTFGSGTRLTVV.

In this sample, this clone turned up a few times. The rearrangement links TRBV10-3 to TRBJ1-2; unclear D gene. There are 13 residues in the CDR3. Trimming pared 0 bases from V and 1 base from J, leaving 3 bases between. Germline V gene sequence: CDR1 ENHRY, CDR2 SYGVKD. CDR3 coding DNA: TGTGCCATCAGTGAGTCGAGTAACTATGGCTACACCTTC. This codes for CAISESSNYGYTF.

This chain uses TRBV9 with TRBJ2-4, with 8 bases fitting TRBD2. Germline V CDR1 and CDR2: SGDLS, YYNGEE. The CDR3 loop spans 16 amino acids. With 5 bases clipped from V and 1 base from J, the junction kept 8 bases outside the gene matches. The DNA of the CDR3 is TGTGCCAGCAGTCCCCAGCGGGGGACTGCCAAAAACATTCAGTACTTC. It encodes CASSPQRGTAKNIQYF.

The gene calls are TRBV7-9 and TRBJ2-3, with D maybe TRBD1 (5 bases). Trimming pared 2 bases from V and 1 base from J, leaving 10 bases between. The V gene's germline CDR1 is SEHNR and CDR2 FQNEAQ (reference sequence). The CDR3 loop spans 15 amino acids. The CDR3 loop reads CASSLSGRGTDTQYF. In DNA form, the CDR3 reads TGTGCCAGCAGCTTATCGGGCAGGGGCACAGATACGCAGTATTTT.

The CDR3, as DNA: TGTGCCAGCAGCGGCCAGCGGTTCACAGATACGCAGTATTTT. This encodes CASSGQRFTDTQYF. The chain joins TRBV7-2 to TRBJ2-3, with D perhaps matching TRBD2 (5 bases). Trimming took off 5 bases at V and 2 bases at J, with 11 bases between the two ends. The germline V gene has CDR1 SGHTA and CDR2 FQGNSA. The CDR3 runs 14 residues.